The rows below give T cell receptor beta chains drawn from one sample of a study of T cells in Graves' hyperthyroidism and ophthalmopathy. One entry per CDR3 protein, called by TCRdb with MiXCR from the multiplex PCR reads. The table shows some 490,000 distinct CDR3 sequences, with roughly 22% occurring only once. The sample taken for sequencing was blood. Source of these receptors: a woman between 70 and 85 years old with Graves' ophthalmopathy. CDR3s include the opening cysteine and the closing phenylalanine or tryptophan. The D gene is left open where the match is weak. Size is omitted from some rows. Given values are once, few, many or a class for expanded clones.

d_gene | abundance | j_gene | v_gene | CDR3aa | CDR3nt
TRBD1 | few | TRBJ1-2 | TRBV28 | CASSPDRGAFYGYTF | TGTGCCAGCAGTCCGGACAGGGGCGCTTTTTATGGCTACACCTTC
NA | NA | TRBJ2-5 | TRBV7-3 | CASSLWPGGPGVTQYF | TGTGCCAGCAGCTTATGGCCGGGGGGCCCCGGGGTGACCCAGTACTTC
NA | many | TRBJ1-1 | TRBV2 | CASSLMIFTEAFF | TGTGCCAGCAGTCTAATGATATTCACTGAAGCTTTCTTT
NA | many | TRBJ2-5 | TRBV2 | CASSEGRGVSLEETQYF | TGTGCCAGCAGTGAAGGGAGGGGCGTGAGTTTAGAAGAGACCCAGTACTTC
NA | NA | TRBJ2-4 | TRBV20-1 | CSAQGVHGRSKNIQYF | TGCAGTGCCCAAGGGGTCCATGGGCGGTCCAAAAACATTCAGTACTTC
NA | NA | TRBJ2-3 | TRBV5-6 | CASRLRGVTDTQYF | TGTGCCAGCAGACTAAGGGGAGTAACAGATACGCAGTATTTT
NA | NA | TRBJ2-7 | TRBV6-2/TRBV6-3 | CASERVGIFNEQCF | TGTGCCAGCGAACGGGTAGGAATCTTCAACGAGCAGTGCTTC
NA | NA | TRBJ1-4 | TRBV5-5 | CASSLVASSEKLFF | TGTGCCAGCAGCTTGGTAGCCAGTTCTGAAAAACTGTTTTTT
NA | NA | TRBJ2-3 | TRBV5-5 | CASSLGPPIDTQYF | TGTGCCAGCAGCCTCGGGCCCCCGATAGATACGCAGTATTTT
NA | many | TRBJ1-1 | TRBV11-3 | CASSLDLMGSEVFF | TGTGCCAGCAGCTTAGATCTAATGGGTTCCGAGGTTTTCTTT
NA | few | TRBJ2-7 | TRBV6-1 | CASSLRPYSYEQYF | TGTGCCAGCAGTCTCAGACCTTATTCCTACGAGCAGTACTTC
NA | NA | TRBJ2-2 | TRBV28 | CASSLLSGTNTGELFF | TGTGCCAGCAGTTTATTGTCAGGGACGAACACCGGGGAGCTGTTTTTT
TRBD1 | many | TRBJ1-2 | TRBV12-3/TRBV12-4 | CASSRGQGRYGYTF | TGTGCCAGCAGTAGAGGACAGGGGAGGTATGGCTACACCTTC
NA | NA | TRBJ2-1 | TRBV19 | CASSISATRDEQFF | TGTGCCAGTAGTATATCAGCGACCCGGGATGAGCAGTTCTTC
NA | NA | TRBJ1-2 | TRBV20-1 | CSARVQNGYTF | TGCAGTGCTAGAGTCCAGAATGGCTACACCTTC
NA | NA | TRBJ1-5 | TRBV12-3/TRBV12-4 | CASSLDGRQPQHF | TGTGCCAGCAGTTTGGACGGTCGTCAGCCCCAGCATTTT
NA | NA | TRBJ2-5 | TRBV6-2/TRBV6-3 | CASSYHLQAQYF | TGTGCCAGCAGTTACCATCTACAGGCCCAGTACTTC
NA | many | TRBJ1-2 | TRBV12-3/TRBV12-4 | CASSFRQGHGYTF | TGTGCCAGCAGTTTTCGGCAGGGCCATGGCTACACCTTC
TRBD1 | few | TRBJ1-5 | TRBV6-1 | CATGTGVSLGNQPQHF | TGTGCCACCGGGACAGGGGTTTCTTTAGGCAATCAGCCCCAGCATTTT
TRBD1 | few | TRBJ1-1 | TRBV29-1 | CSVRAPPGQGNTEAFF | TGCAGCGTTCGCGCCCCCCCTGGACAGGGGAACACTGAAGCTTTCTTT
TRBD2 | few | TRBJ2-1 | TRBV7-2 | CASTGLAGGPYQFF | TGTGCCAGCACCGGACTAGCGGGAGGCCCTTATCAGTTCTTC
NA | NA | TRBJ1-5 | TRBV5-1 | CASSLVGESNQPQHF | TGCGCCAGCAGCTTGGTAGGGGAGAGCAATCAGCCCCAGCATTTT
NA | many | TRBJ2-5 | TRBV28 | CASSSGANGETQYF | TGTGCCAGCAGTTCCGGGGCAAACGGGGAGACCCAGTACTTC
NA | few | TRBJ1-1 | TRBV29-1 | CSVGPPGGRTEAFF | TGCAGCGTTGGACCCCCTGGGGGGCGCACTGAAGCTTTCTTT
NA | few | TRBJ2-7 | TRBV11-3 | CASSLTGSNEQYF | TGTGCCAGCAGCTTAACCGGCTCGAACGAGCAGTACTTC
TRBD1 | once | TRBJ1-2 | TRBV11-2 | CASSLWAGGTLGGYTF | TGTGCCAGCAGCTTATGGGCAGGGGGCACCCTGGGTGGCTACACCTTC
NA | many | TRBJ1-1 | TRBV6-2/TRBV6-3 | CASSTTLHRASNTEAFF | TGTGCCAGCAGCACGACGCTTCACAGGGCCTCGAACACTGAAGCTTTCTTT
NA | NA | TRBJ1-1 | TRBV5-1 | CASTWGKNTEAFF | TGCGCCAGCACCTGGGGAAAGAACACTGAAGCTTTCTTT
NA | many | TRBJ2-3 | TRBV7-2 | CASSLGPDTQYF | TGTGCCAGCAGCTTGGGGCCAGATACGCAGTATTTT
TRBD2 | once | TRBJ2-3 | TRBV18 | CASSLRTSASTDTQYF | TGTGCCAGCTCCCTGCGGACTAGCGCGAGCACAGATACGCAGTATTTT
NA | few | TRBJ1-6 | TRBV3-1 | CASSQDGNSPLHF | TGTGCCAGCAGCCAAGATGGAAATTCACCCCTCCACTTT
NA | NA | TRBJ1-2 | TRBV19 | CASSMPIAGAAGYTF | TGTGCCAGTAGTATGCCCATAGCGGGGGCGGCTGGCTACACCTTC
NA | few | TRBJ2-2 | TRBV18 | CASSPRENTGELFF | TGTGCCAGCTCACCTCGTGAGAACACCGGGGAGCTGTTTTTT
NA | NA | TRBJ1-3 | TRBV12-3/TRBV12-4 | CASSLTRFGNTIYF | TGTGCCAGCAGTTTAACCAGGTTTGGAAACACCATATATTTT
NA | few | TRBJ2-5 | TRBV5-5 | CASIRDLSSFQETQYF | TGTGCCAGCATCAGGGACCTAAGTAGCTTCCAAGAGACCCAGTACTTC
NA | few | TRBJ1-5 | TRBV7-2 | CASTLGGGWEPQHF | TGTGCCAGCACCTTAGGAGGCGGTTGGGAGCCCCAGCATTTT
NA | few | TRBJ2-7 | TRBV6-1 | CASSRGGSAYEQYF | TGTGCCAGCAGTAGGGGCGGCTCCGCCTACGAGCAGTACTTC
TRBD1 | NA | TRBJ2-4 | TRBV9 | CASSVTGYQDIQYF | TGTGCCAGCAGCGTGACAGGGTATCAGGACATTCAGTACTTC